A single sample gave rise to the 6 T cell receptor beta chains below, sequenced in a study of blood T cell repertoires in COVID-19 (dated by TCRdb to between 2020 and 2021). Library prep was done by the immunoSEQ multiplex PCR assay. In TCRdb, the immuneACCESS table is reduced to in-frame sequences with V and J assigned. These tables do not hold every clone; where another copy was compared, an unresolved V gene accounts for under half, and the others remain unexplained. The sample table holds about 47,000 clones, of which about 81% were seen once. The ten most abundant clones make up roughly 14% of the sample. Material: peripheral blood. All receptors derive from a human donor with acute or convalescent COVID-19. The donor label of this sample is uncertain.

The chain couples TRBV18 to TRBJ2-5, with TRBD1 matching over 8 bases. This CDR3 spans 14 amino acids. Germline V lookup: CDR1 KGHSH, CDR2 LQKENI. Trimming at V came to 4 bases and at J to 1 base, leaving 2 bases not matched to a gene. The CDR3 DNA follows: TGTGCCAGCTCACGGACAGGGTTCCAAGAGACCCAGTACTTC. As protein: CASSRTGFQETQYF. Drawing the rest from reference TRBV18 and TRBJ2-5, the complete variable domain is NAGVMQNPRHLVRRRGQEARLRCSPMKGHSHVYWYRQLPEEGLKFMVYLQKENIIDESGMPKERFSAEFPKEGPSILRIQQVVRGDSAAYFCASSRTGFQETQYFGPGTRLLVL.

The CDR3 loop is CASSGQANTGELFF. CDR3 in DNA: TGTGCCAGCAGTGGGCAGGCGAACACCGGGGAGCTGTTTTTT. The V and J genes are TRBV25-1 and TRBJ2-2; D gene unclear. The germline V gene encodes CDR1 MGHDK and CDR2 SYGVNS. The CDR3 has 14 residues. The germline V and J ends were trimmed by 4 bases and 0 bases, with 6 bases remaining between them.

This chain connects TRBV7-9 to TRBJ2-1; weak D call: TRBD2 (6 bases). This CDR3 contains 16 residues. V was cut by 3 bases and J by 6 bases, with 18 bases left in between. CDR1 and CDR2 from the germline V gene are SEHNR and FQNEAQ (reference sequence). CDR3 DNA sequence: TGTGCCAGCAGCTTCCGGGGGAAGGAAGAATTCAATGAGCAGTTCTTC. As protein: CASSFRGKEEFNEQFF. Combining the CDR3 with reference TRBV7-9 and TRBJ2-1 gives the whole variable domain DTGVSQNPRHKITKRGQNVTFRCDPISEHNRLYWYRQTLGQGPEFLTYFQNEAQLEKSRLLSDRFSAERPKGSFSTLEIQRTEQGDSAMYLCASSFRGKEEFNEQFFGPGTRLTVL.

This clone was detected a few times. The rearrangement uses TRBV5-5 and TRBJ1-1; 9 bases agree with TRBD1. The germline V gene has CDR1 SGHKS and CDR2 YYEKEE (reference sequence). J lost 0 bases, V lost 7 bases, and 13 bases had no gene match. The CDR3 has 17 residues. The CDR3 DNA follows: TGTGCCAGCCGTGTCCCGGGACAGGGAGGCATGAACACTGAAGCTTTCTTT. Its protein is CASRVPGQGGMNTEAFF.

This sequence joins TRBV7-9 and TRBJ1-1; weak D call: TRBD1 (6 bases). Trimming shortened V by 2 bases and J by 4 bases, and 14 bases separated the two germline ends. Germline lookup yields CDR1 SEHNR and CDR2 FQNEAQ (reference sequence). The CDR3 has 15 amino acids. The CDR3 protein is CASSLLGGAGTEAFF. The DNA for the CDR3 is TGTGCCAGCAGCTTACTTGGGGGGGCAGGCACTGAAGCTTTCTTT.

The rearrangement uses TRBV7-6 and TRBJ1-1; 7 nucleotides line up with TRBD1. Germline V gene data show CDR1 as SGHVS and CDR2 as FNYEAQ. V was pared by 5 bases and J by 11 bases, with 5 bases of the junction left unmatched. CDR3 size: 11 residues. The CDR3 here is CASSQRQGAFF. The DNA of the CDR3 is TGTGCCAGCAGCCAGAGACAGGGTGCTTTCTTT.